The table lists the clone carrying this T cell receptor (beta chain) with a few counts. One entry per CDR3 protein, called by TCRdb with MiXCR from the RT-PCR reads. This table holds about 680,000 distinct CDR3 sequences, approximately 15% found once. There are 14 residues in the CDR3. The V end lost 6 bases, the J end lost 0 bases, and 8 bases lay between the germline ends. The sample was memory CD4+ T cells from blood. The chain has TRBV12-3 or TRBV12-4 and TRBJ1-4; D is undetermined. This sequence was found in a female donor in good health, serving as a healthy control. For the CDR3, the DNA is TGTGCCAGCAGCTCTCAAACAACTAATGAAAAACTGTTTTTT. Encoded protein: CASSSQTTNEKLFF.